This T cell receptor beta chain was sequenced in a study of vaccination effects on CD4 cells after COVID-19. Overall study results and limits: In the late period after vaccination, infection- and vaccine-induced clones contracted markedly.

From germline, CDR1 is MGHDK and CDR2 SYGVNS. The CDR3 consists of 16 residues. The V and J ends lost 3 bases and 0 bases respectively, with 13 bases between them. Within the ViraFEST assay, antigen-specific CD4+ T cells underwent expansion with viral peptide pools prior to sequencing. CD4+ T cells were isolated after approximately 10 days of culture. Having tested negative for nucleocapsid antibodies, the vaccine recipients showed no prior SARS-CoV-2 infection. Produced via immunoSEQ multiplex PCR; TCRdb's table is partial and in-frame only. The top ten clones hold around 19% of a sample with under 25,000 clones, around 79% of them seen once. A few counts support this clone. Its antigen is undetermined.

This chain uses TRBV25-1 with TRBJ2-3, with D perhaps matching TRBD2 (5 bases). This receptor was taken from a human donor who received a COVID-19 vaccine. The sample in question was CD4+ T cells from PBMCs cultured with HCoV-NL63 spike peptides, obtained before COVID-19 vaccination. The CDR3 is CASSDGVGASTDTQYF. DNA for the CDR3: TGTGCCAGCAGTGACGGGGTGGGCGCTAGCACAGATACGCAGTATTTT.